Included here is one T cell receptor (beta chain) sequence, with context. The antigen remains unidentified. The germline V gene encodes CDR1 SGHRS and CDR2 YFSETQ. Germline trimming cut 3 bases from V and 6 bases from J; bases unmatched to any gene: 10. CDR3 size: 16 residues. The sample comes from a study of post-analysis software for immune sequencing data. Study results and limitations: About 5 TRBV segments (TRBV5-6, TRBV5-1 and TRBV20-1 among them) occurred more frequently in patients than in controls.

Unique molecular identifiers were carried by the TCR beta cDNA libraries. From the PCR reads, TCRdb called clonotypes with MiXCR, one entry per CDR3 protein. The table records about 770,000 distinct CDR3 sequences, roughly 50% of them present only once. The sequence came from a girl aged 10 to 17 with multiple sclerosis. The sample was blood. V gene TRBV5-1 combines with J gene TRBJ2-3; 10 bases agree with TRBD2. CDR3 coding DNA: TGCGCCAGCAGCTCGGGACTAGCGACACTGGCGGATACGCAGTATTTT. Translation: CASSSGLATLADTQYF.